This TCR beta chain is from a study of blood T cell repertoires in COVID-19. Across the study: Donors in the United States, Italy and Spain gave samples during acute or convalescent COVID-19.

Germline assignment: CDR1 GTSNPN and CDR2 SVGIG (reference sequence). CDR3 length: 19 residues. After removal of 0 bases from V and 0 bases from J, the junction contained 5 bases not matched to a gene. The repertoire was sequenced with immunoSEQ multiplex PCR; TCRdb's copy has only in-frame clones and lacks some. Of about 240,000 clones detected, 65% to 85% appear once; the ten largest clones hold around 6%. Material: peripheral blood. The source of this sequence is a human donor in a cohort sampled during active COVID-19. This rearrangement joins TRBV30 to TRBJ2-1; 16 bases map to TRBD2. CDR3: CAWSVGLAGGRSSYNEQFF. For the CDR3, the DNA is TGTGCCTGGAGTGTGGGACTAGCGGGAGGGCGTAGCTCCTACAATGAGCAGTTCTTC.